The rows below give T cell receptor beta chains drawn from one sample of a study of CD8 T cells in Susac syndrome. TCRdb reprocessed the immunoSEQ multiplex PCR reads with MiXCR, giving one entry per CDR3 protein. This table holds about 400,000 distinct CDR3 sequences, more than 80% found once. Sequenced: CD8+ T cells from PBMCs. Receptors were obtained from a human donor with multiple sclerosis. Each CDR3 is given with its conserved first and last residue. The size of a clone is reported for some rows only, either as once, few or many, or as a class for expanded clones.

cdr3_aa: CASSFRGRLYEQYF
v_call: TRBV27
j_call: TRBJ2-7
clone_size: once

cdr3_aa: CASSLGQGIGDTQYF
v_call: TRBV28
j_call: TRBJ2-3
clone_size: few

cdr3_aa: CASSQDEGRELGYEQYF
v_call: TRBV4-1
j_call: TRBJ2-7
clone_size: -

cdr3_aa: CASSSQTGQGAPRNQPQHF
v_call: TRBV7-9
j_call: TRBJ1-5
clone_size: -

cdr3_aa: CASSHPTGTGELFF
v_call: TRBV7-9
j_call: TRBJ2-2
clone_size: -

cdr3_aa: CASIGTGPYNEQFF
v_call: TRBV25-1
j_call: TRBJ2-1
clone_size: -

cdr3_aa: CASSFGRPLPYNEQFF
v_call: TRBV7-9
j_call: TRBJ2-1
clone_size: -

cdr3_aa: CASSTLPGSLGMNTEAFF
v_call: TRBV19
j_call: TRBJ1-1
clone_size: -

cdr3_aa: CSARVMAGTVNEQFF
v_call: TRBV20-1
j_call: TRBJ2-1
clone_size: -

cdr3_aa: CASTPLRGTAEFF
v_call: TRBV7-9
j_call: TRBJ2-1
clone_size: -

cdr3_aa: CASSPPGDEPYEQYF
v_call: TRBV5-1
j_call: TRBJ2-7
clone_size: -

cdr3_aa: CASSPNRLRELFF
v_call: TRBV6-5
j_call: TRBJ2-2
clone_size: -

cdr3_aa: CASSSGTGTYNEQFF
v_call: TRBV6-6
j_call: TRBJ2-1
clone_size: -

cdr3_aa: CAWSVNTVELFF
v_call: TRBV30
j_call: TRBJ2-2
clone_size: once

cdr3_aa: CASSFRVNNEQFF
v_call: TRBV27
j_call: TRBJ2-1
clone_size: -

cdr3_aa: CSARDTGTVNLYEQYF
v_call: TRBV20-1
j_call: TRBJ2-7
clone_size: -

cdr3_aa: CASSRGVYTGELFF
v_call: TRBV6-5
j_call: TRBJ2-2
clone_size: -

cdr3_aa: CATAEGLAESYEQYF
v_call: TRBV15
j_call: TRBJ2-7
clone_size: -

cdr3_aa: CASSRGRETDTQYF
v_call: TRBV6-5
j_call: TRBJ2-3
clone_size: -

cdr3_aa: CASSIAFLGNTEAFF
v_call: TRBV5-1
j_call: TRBJ1-1
clone_size: -

cdr3_aa: CASSSDYSYEQYF
v_call: TRBV5-1
j_call: TRBJ2-7
clone_size: -

cdr3_aa: CSAWDYPIMDQETQYF
v_call: TRBV20-1
j_call: TRBJ2-5
clone_size: -

cdr3_aa: CASSGGTLF
v_call: TRBV6-1
j_call: TRBJ1-1
clone_size: -

cdr3_aa: CASSLRGLNTGELFF
v_call: TRBV28
j_call: TRBJ2-2
clone_size: few

cdr3_aa: CASSQVVEETQYF
v_call: TRBV4-1
j_call: TRBJ2-5
clone_size: -

cdr3_aa: CSAWALDGSYGYTF
v_call: TRBV29-1
j_call: TRBJ1-2
clone_size: -

cdr3_aa: CASSLAVDVSYEQYF
v_call: TRBV5-6
j_call: TRBJ2-7
clone_size: -

cdr3_aa: CASSQEFPGVAYEQYF
v_call: TRBV3-1
j_call: TRBJ2-7
clone_size: -

cdr3_aa: CASSLSGGINEQYF
v_call: TRBV27
j_call: TRBJ2-7
clone_size: -

cdr3_aa: CASSFASGGSNEQFF
v_call: TRBV7-9
j_call: TRBJ2-1
clone_size: few

cdr3_aa: CASSQTGTGTINYGYTF
v_call: TRBV3-1
j_call: TRBJ1-2
clone_size: -

cdr3_aa: CASSYEQGFDEQYF
v_call: TRBV6-6
j_call: TRBJ2-7
clone_size: -

cdr3_aa: CSAIPNSGSPEVETQYF
v_call: TRBV20-1
j_call: TRBJ2-5
clone_size: -

cdr3_aa: CASSSIGEDTEAFF
v_call: TRBV2
j_call: TRBJ1-1
clone_size: -

cdr3_aa: CSARSNLEAGSYEQYF
v_call: TRBV20-1
j_call: TRBJ2-7
clone_size: -

cdr3_aa: CASSPNENTEAFF
v_call: TRBV7-6
j_call: TRBJ1-1
clone_size: once

cdr3_aa: CASSPRNFPSGVFYF
v_call: TRBV7-8
j_call: TRBJ2-3
clone_size: -

cdr3_aa: CASSRSESLGNTIYF
v_call: TRBV4-1
j_call: TRBJ1-3
clone_size: -

cdr3_aa: CASSWDRAEETQYF
v_call: TRBV3-1
j_call: TRBJ2-5
clone_size: -

cdr3_aa: CAGSDLWESSYNEQFF
v_call: TRBV25-1
j_call: TRBJ2-1
clone_size: -

cdr3_aa: CASSFLGIQPQHF
v_call: TRBV7-8
j_call: TRBJ1-5
clone_size: -

cdr3_aa: CASSLEGAIDNQPQHF
v_call: TRBV12-3/TRBV12-4
j_call: TRBJ1-5
clone_size: -

cdr3_aa: CASSQDERASYEQYF
v_call: TRBV4-1
j_call: TRBJ2-7
clone_size: -

cdr3_aa: CASRFLASGGYEQYF
v_call: TRBV30
j_call: TRBJ2-7
clone_size: -

cdr3_aa: CASSQDLQTTGPYSPLHF
v_call: TRBV3-1
j_call: TRBJ1-6
clone_size: -

cdr3_aa: CASEDTEAFF
v_call: TRBV6-5
j_call: TRBJ1-1
clone_size: -

cdr3_aa: CASSLARTGTSTDTQYF
v_call: TRBV7-8
j_call: TRBJ2-3
clone_size: -

cdr3_aa: CSARSYQETQYF
v_call: TRBV20-1
j_call: TRBJ2-5
clone_size: -

cdr3_aa: CSARGRPGLAGSVWSYNEQFF
v_call: TRBV20-1
j_call: TRBJ2-1
clone_size: -

cdr3_aa: CASRGRIGVPYEQYF
v_call: TRBV6-6
j_call: TRBJ2-7
clone_size: few

cdr3_aa: CAICRDRWDNEQFF
v_call: TRBV10-3
j_call: TRBJ2-1
clone_size: -

cdr3_aa: CASSLGVTGADTQYF
v_call: TRBV5-6
j_call: TRBJ2-3
clone_size: -

cdr3_aa: CASSLSEGAGVLSYNEQFF
v_call: TRBV27
j_call: TRBJ2-1
clone_size: -

cdr3_aa: CASSGIDPDGYTF
v_call: TRBV25-1
j_call: TRBJ1-2
clone_size: -

cdr3_aa: CSVESKGRGYGYTF
v_call: TRBV29-1
j_call: TRBJ1-2
clone_size: -

cdr3_aa: CASSLPEGTEAFF
v_call: TRBV7-2
j_call: TRBJ1-1
clone_size: few

cdr3_aa: CASSEALTSEDNEQFF
v_call: TRBV6-1
j_call: TRBJ2-1
clone_size: few

cdr3_aa: CASSQGTGVRVTDTQYF
v_call: TRBV3-1
j_call: TRBJ2-3
clone_size: once

cdr3_aa: CASASGTGAEKLFF
v_call: TRBV12-3/TRBV12-4
j_call: TRBJ1-4
clone_size: -